A selection of T cell receptor beta chains follows, all from one sample in a study of cytomegalovirus exposure and HLA in healthy donors. Produced via immunoSEQ multiplex PCR; TCRdb's table is partial and in-frame only. Of 200,000 to 250,000 clones listed, approximately 79% are singletons. Input material: PBMCs. These receptors all come from a man younger than 30 in good health and CMV-seronegative. Both conserved end residues are part of each CDR3. The D gene is left open where the match is weak. Clone size is shown for a subset of rows, as once, few, many or a class of expanded clone.

D	V	size	J	CDR3	DNA
TRBD1	TRBV28	-	TRBJ1-4	CASSRQGEKEKLFF	TGTGCCAGCAGCCGACAGGGAGAAAAAGAAAAACTGTTTTTT
TRBD2	TRBV6-1	once	TRBJ2-3	CASSESGSIDTQYF	TGTGCCAGCAGTGAGAGCGGGAGCATAGATACGCAGTATTTT
-	TRBV6-6	-	TRBJ1-3	CASRHGTSSGNTIYF	TGTGCCAGCAGACACGGGACATCCTCTGGAAACACCATATATTTT
TRBD1	TRBV2	-	TRBJ1-1	CASRPDRGPTEAFF	TGTGCCAGCAGGCCCGACAGGGGGCCCACTGAAGCTTTCTTT
-	TRBV5-1	-	TRBJ2-1	CASSSGTRSYNEQFF	TGCGCCAGCAGCTCCGGGACTCGCTCCTACAATGAGCAGTTCTTC
-	TRBV7-2	once	TRBJ2-7	CASSPSWGGPNEQYF	TGTGCCAGCAGCCCGAGTTGGGGGGGGCCAAACGAGCAGTACTTC
TRBD2	TRBV19	-	TRBJ2-1	CASTSWAGVHEQFF	TGTGCCAGTACTAGCTGGGCGGGAGTTCATGAGCAGTTCTTC
TRBD2	TRBV30	-	TRBJ2-1	CAWSEIAGGNEQFF	TGTGCCTGGAGTGAGATAGCGGGAGGGAATGAGCAGTTCTTC
TRBD1	TRBV10-3	-	TRBJ2-2	CAISGWDRETGELFF	TGTGCCATCAGTGGGTGGGACAGGGAGACCGGGGAGCTGTTTTTT
TRBD1	TRBV5-1	few	TRBJ2-2	CASSNQQVTGGTGELFF	TGCGCCAGCAGCAATCAACAGGTCACAGGGGGCACCGGGGAGCTGTTTTTT
-	TRBV18	-	TRBJ1-1	CASSSVMNTEAFF	TGTGCCAGCTCATCGGTAATGAACACTGAAGCTTTCTTT
-	TRBV20-1	few	TRBJ2-7	CSADTLTEQYF	TGCAGTGCGGACACGCTTACGGAGCAGTACTTC
TRBD2	TRBV7-2	-	TRBJ2-1	CASSRTSGNNEQFF	TGTGCCAGCAGCCGGACTAGCGGGAACAATGAGCAGTTCTTC
TRBD2	TRBV9	once	TRBJ2-1	CASSERGGPPLNEQFF	TGTGCCAGCAGCGAGCGGGGGGGCCCGCCTCTCAATGAGCAGTTCTTC
-	TRBV21-1	few	TRBJ2-2	CAWWGRRAGELFF	TGTGCGTGGTGGGGGCGCAGGGCCGGGGAGCTGTTTTTT
TRBD1	TRBV6-5	-	TRBJ1-4	CASGQGAEKLFF	TGTGCCAGTGGACAGGGAGCTGAAAAACTGTTTTTT
TRBD1	TRBV15	-	TRBJ1-2	CATSMPGGNGYTF	TGTGCCACCAGCATGCCAGGGGGAAATGGCTACACCTTC
-	TRBV7-2	-	TRBJ1-6	CASRLDSSYNSPLHF	TGTGCCAGCAGACTGGACAGCTCCTATAATTCACCCCTCCACTTT
TRBD1	TRBV7-2	-	TRBJ1-2	CASRQDRASGGYTF	TGTGCCAGCAGGCAGGACAGGGCATCGGGAGGCTACACCTTC
TRBD1	TRBV11-2	-	TRBJ2-6	CASSLDAPTGPPGANVLTF	TGTGCCAGCAGCTTAGATGCCCCGACAGGGCCCCCTGGGGCCAACGTCCTGACTTTC
TRBD1	TRBV11-1	-	TRBJ1-2	CASSSGQGPYGYTF	TGTGCCAGCAGTTCGGGACAGGGACCCTATGGCTACACCTTC
TRBD2	TRBV5-1	-	TRBJ2-1	CASAGDLVNEQFF	TGCGCCAGCGCGGGGGATCTTGTCAATGAGCAGTTCTTC
-	TRBV5-1	once	TRBJ1-4	CASSSDKYEKLFF	TGCGCCAGCAGCTCGGACAAATATGAAAAACTGTTTTTT
TRBD1	TRBV11-2	few	TRBJ2-1	CASSTGTGNEQFF	TGTGCCAGCAGTACCGGGACAGGTAATGAGCAGTTCTTC
TRBD2	TRBV28	-	TRBJ2-1	CASTRLAGVHEQFF	TGTGCCAGCACTAGACTAGCGGGAGTGCATGAGCAGTTCTTC
TRBD2	TRBV4-3	-	TRBJ2-4	CASSQDIGLAGQLAKNIQYF	TGCGCCAGCAGCCAAGATATCGGACTAGCGGGACAACTAGCCAAAAACATTCAGTACTTC
-	TRBV7-9	few	TRBJ2-2	CASSLAIQAGELFF	TGTGCCAGCAGCTTAGCGATCCAGGCCGGGGAGCTGTTTTTT
TRBD2	TRBV6-6	-	TRBJ2-7	CASSSRGGYEQYF	TGTGCCAGCAGTTCCCGCGGGGGGTACGAGCAGTACTTC
-	TRBV6-5	-	TRBJ2-2	CASSYFGSGWTGELFF	TGTGCCAGCAGTTACTTCGGGTCTGGGTGGACCGGGGAGCTGTTTTTT
-	TRBV27	-	TRBJ1-5	CASSLSSGRAPVQPQHF	TGTGCCAGCAGTTTATCCTCCGGCAGGGCTCCAGTTCAGCCCCAGCATTTT
TRBD2	TRBV5-6	-	TRBJ2-3	CASSLGGTRADTQYF	TGTGCCAGCAGCCTCGGGGGGACTAGAGCAGATACGCAGTATTTT
-	TRBV5-1	-	TRBJ1-1	CASSLQGGTEAFF	TGCGCCAGCAGTCTCCAAGGGGGCACTGAAGCTTTCTTT
TRBD1	TRBV25-1	-	TRBJ1-5	CASRGDRDLQPQHF	TGTGCCAGCAGGGGGGACAGGGACCTCCAGCCCCAGCATTTT
-	TRBV12-5	-	TRBJ2-2	CASGFRLVTGELFF	TGTGCTAGTGGTTTCAGGCTGGTCACCGGGGAGCTGTTTTTT
-	TRBV5-1	once	TRBJ2-5	CASSLSGEETQYF	TGCGCCAGCAGCTTGAGTGGAGAAGAGACCCAGTACTTC
-	TRBV27	once	TRBJ2-7	CASGRRDFEQYF	TGTGCCAGCGGGAGGCGGGATTTCGAGCAGTACTTC
-	TRBV4-3	-	TRBJ2-7	CASSQGRPYEQYF	TGCGCCAGCAGCCAAGGCAGGCCCTACGAGCAGTACTTC
-	TRBV7-9	-	TRBJ1-1	CASSFGGAEAFF	TGTGCCAGCAGCTTCGGGGGGGCTGAAGCTTTCTTT
TRBD2	TRBV28	once	TRBJ2-5	CASSWGTSGRGETQYF	TGTGCCAGCAGTTGGGGGACTAGCGGGAGAGGAGAGACCCAGTACTTC
TRBD1	TRBV27	-	TRBJ1-6	CASSQDRGQGGSPLHF	TGTGCCAGCAGTCAAGACAGGGGGCAAGGGGGTTCACCCCTCCACTTT
-	TRBV28	once	TRBJ2-3	CASSNPGGRADTQYF	TGTGCCAGCAGCAATCCAGGGGGGCGGGCAGATACGCAGTATTTT